Given below is one T cell receptor (beta chain) in context. CD45RO-negative, CCR7-selected cells formed the naive CD8 fraction, which excluded terminally differentiated effector memory CD45RA+ cells. This sample is drawn from a study of shared clonotypes between healthy human individuals. V dropped 5 bases and J dropped 3; count of bases not matched to a gene: 8. This CDR3 spans 15 amino acids. CDR1 is MNHNY and CDR2 is SVGAGI in the germline V gene (reference sequence). Libraries were prepared by immunoSEQ multiplex PCR; TCRdb keeps only in-frame clonotypes and omits some of them. Among 650,000 to 800,000 clones listed, just over 90% were seen once.

Input material: naive CD8+ T cells sorted from blood. The sequence came from a man younger than 40 in good health. The J gene is TRBJ2-7, the V gene TRBV6-6; 9 bases are shared with TRBD2. Here the CDR3 reads CASSLVAGVIYEQYF. CDR3 sequence (DNA): TGTGCCAGCAGTCTTGTAGCGGGAGTTATCTACGAGCAGTACTTC.